This record covers a single T cell receptor (beta chain). The antigen is not known. Germline V gene sequence: CDR1 MGHRA, CDR2 YSYEKL. Trimming stripped 3 bases from V and 4 bases from J, with 22 bases between. The CDR3 is 18 residues long. The entry originates in a study of cytomegalovirus exposure and HLA in healthy donors. As for the study in general: An earlier analysis identified more than 90 million unique TCR beta sequences in 150 million to 200 million T cells.

Primers for the PCR totalled 60 Vbeta and 13 Jbeta. The assay was immunoSEQ multiplex PCR, and TCRdb's table has in-frame clones only and misses some. Of 100,000 to 150,000 clones detected, roughly 88% appear once; the ten largest clones hold roughly 2.5%. Notes on the study in general: The likely explanation for a cluster of highly shared sequence variants was sequencing artifact.

Sequencing was performed on PBMCs. This chain connects TRBV4-1 to TRBJ1-5; no clear D. The receptor was isolated from a man aged 50-60 years in good health and CMV-seronegative. The CDR3 DNA reads as TGCGCCAGCAGCCAGACTAGCTCAAATCTCCTAAGGAATCAGCCCCAGCATTTT. This codes for CASSQTSSNLLRNQPQHF.